This TCR beta chain was documented in a study of molecular identifiers for immune sequencing clone quantification. The study, taken as a whole, reports: The sizes of highly expanded clones could be underestimated when identical TCR molecules share a barcode. Clones above 20 RNA copies contained over 98% of effector molecules but under 1% of naive ones.

This clonotype has only a few counts. What it binds is unknown. Methods described previously, with TCR primers listed, were used for bulk TCR libraries. TCRdb re-called the PCR reads through MiXCR, storing one row per CDR3 protein. The sample holds about 640,000 distinct CDR3 sequences, just under 20% seen once. Germline V gene sequence: CDR1 SGHTS, CDR2 YDEGEE. CDR3 length: 14 amino acids. Trimming stripped 2 bases from V and 5 bases from J, with 13 bases between. Naive CD8 T cells, phenotype CD8+CD4-CCR7+CD45RA+, were sorted. The specimen sequenced was naive CD8+ T cells from blood, with Jurkat cell RNA spiked in. Subset noted: FACS-sorted CD8+CD4-CCR7+CD45RA+ naive T cells. This receptor was identified in a human donor in good health. Some libraries in this study had Jurkat cell RNA spiked in. The V gene is TRBV5-8, the J gene TRBJ1-1, with a weak D call TRBD1 (5 bases). The CDR3 DNA is TGTGCCAGCAGCTTCGCCGCCGAGGGGACTGAAGCTTTCTTT. This sequence encodes CASSFAAEGTEAFF. Full variable domain (missing parts from reference TRBV5-8 and TRBJ1-1): EAGVTQSPTHLIKTRGQQATLRCSPISGHTSVYWYQQALGLGLQFLLWYDEGEERNRGNFPPRFSGRQFPNYSSELNVNALELEDSALYLCASSFAAEGTEAFFGQGTRLTVV.